One sample yielded the 19 T cell receptor beta chains listed below, sequenced in a study of cytomegalovirus exposure and HLA in healthy donors. 13 Jbeta primers and 60 Vbeta primers were used for the PCR. Assay used: immunoSEQ multiplex PCR; TCRdb lists only in-frame clones, some missing. The sample has about 130,000 clones, approximately 8.8% seen once; the top ten hold 5.5%. What was sequenced was PBMCs. The receptors were sampled from a man aged 40-49 years in good health and CMV-seronegative.

This clone was seen more than once but under ten times. The chain couples TRBV19 to TRBJ2-1; 8 bases are shared with TRBD1. The CDR3 has 15 residues. Per the germline V gene, CDR1 is LNHDA and CDR2 is SQIVND (reference sequence). Losses at the gene ends were 5 bases for V and 4 bases for J; bases not matched to a gene: 7. The CDR3 loop is CASSFRTGPYNEQFF. In nucleotides, the CDR3 is TGTGCCAGTAGTTTCCGGACAGGGCCTTACAATGAGCAGTTCTTC.

The chain links TRBV4-2 to TRBJ1-5, with 7 bases that match TRBD1. Germline CDR1 LGHNA, CDR2 YNFKEQ. The CDR3 totals 15 residues. The junction had 9 bases not matched to a gene; V was cut back by 8 bases and J by 2 bases. In nucleotides, the CDR3 is TGTGCCAGCGACACGGGGCAGGGGGGCAATCAGCCCCAGCATTTT. Its protein is CASDTGQGGNQPQHF.

V gene TRBV28 combines with J gene TRBJ2-7; 7 nucleotides agree with TRBD2. V lost 6 bases and J lost 0; bases outside the gene matches: 8. The V gene's germline CDR1 is MDHEN and CDR2 SYDVKM. The CDR3 loop spans 15 amino acids. CDR3 loop: CASSLGRGFSYEQYF. CDR3 sequence (DNA): TGTGCCAGCAGCCTGGGGCGGGGGTTCTCCTACGAGCAGTACTTC.

The chain combines TRBV7-6 with TRBJ2-3; D unclear. CDR1 SGHVS and CDR2 FNYEAQ come from the germline V gene. The CDR3 contains 13 residues. V was pared by 4 bases and J by 5 bases, with 10 bases between. DNA of the CDR3: TGTGCCAGCAGCTCCCACTGGAGAGATACGCAGTATTTT. It specifies CASSSHWRDTQYF.

The table lists this clone with a few counts. The chain combines TRBV14 with TRBJ1-1; the D gene is possibly TRBD1 (5 bases). Looked up from germline, CDR1 is SGHDN and CDR2 is FVKESK. V lost 4 bases and J lost 1, with 10 bases in between. The CDR3 runs 14 residues. The CDR3 loop reads CASSPMTENTEAFF. The CDR3 DNA is TGTGCCAGCAGCCCTATGACAGAGAACACTGAAGCTTTCTTT.

The chain combines TRBV7-9 with TRBJ2-7; a possible D gene is TRBD1 (6 bases). With 5 bases removed from V and 3 bases from J, the gap between germline ends came to 11 bases. CDR1 is SEHNR and CDR2 is FQNEAQ in the germline V gene (reference sequence). The CDR3 length is 13 residues. CDR3 loop: CASSDGQSYEQYF. The CDR3 DNA reads TGTGCCAGCAGCGATGGACAGAGCTACGAGCAGTACTTC.

V and J are TRBV7-2 and TRBJ2-7; D possibly corresponds to TRBD2 (7 bases). Trimming stripped 3 bases from V and 0 bases from J, with 15 bases between. The CDR3 is 16 residues long. Germline CDR1 and CDR2: SGHTA and FQGNSA. The CDR3 loop is CASSLGPGGVSYEQYF. The DNA of the CDR3 is TGTGCCAGCAGCTTGGGCCCGGGGGGCGTCTCCTACGAGCAGTACTTC. The full variable domain, completed using reference TRBV7-2 and TRBJ2-7, is GAGVSQSPSNKVTEKGKDVELRCDPISGHTALYWYRQSLGQGLEFLIYFQGNSAPDKSGLPSDRFSAERTGGSVSTLTIQRTQQEDSAVYLCASSLGPGGVSYEQYFGPGTRLTVT.

The CDR3 region is CASSLEKGLQYEQYF. As DNA, the CDR3 is TGTGCCAGCAGCTTAGAAAAGGGGCTGCAGTACGAGCAGTACTTC. The genes are TRBV13 and TRBJ2-7; TRBD1 is a possible D gene (5 bases). The CDR3 spans 15 residues. CDR1 and CDR2 from the germline V gene are PRHDT and FYEKMQ (reference sequence). V was trimmed by 1 base and J by 4 bases, leaving 14 bases between them.

This clone was counted a few times. This chain joins TRBV4-1 and TRBJ1-2, with TRBD1 matching 7 bases. V trimming: 3 bases; J trimming: 2 bases; junction bases outside the gene matches: 9. CDR3 length: 16 residues. Germline V gene lookup returns CDR1 MGHRA and CDR2 YSYEKL. The CDR3 DNA reads TGCGCCAGCAGCCACAAAGCCGGGACAGCCAACTATGGCTACACCTTC. This translates into CASSHKAGTANYGYTF.

This clone was recorded a few times. This chain uses TRBV6-1 with TRBJ1-2; D unclear. This CDR3 comprises 14 residues. The germline CDR1 and CDR2 sequences are MNHNS and SASEGT. V gave up 2 bases and J gave up 7 bases, with 14 bases separating them. As DNA, the CDR3 is TGTGCCAGCAGTGAAAAGGTGGAGAGTGGTGGCTACACCTTC. Translated, it gives CASSEKVESGGYTF.

This clone was seen only a few times. The V and J genes are TRBV4-2 and TRBJ2-1; no definite D call. CDR1 and CDR2 (germline): LGHNA, YNFKEQ. V lost 4 bases to trimming and J lost 7 bases, with 14 bases between them. The CDR3 has 14 residues. The DNA of the CDR3 is TGTGCCAGCAGCCTCCTCGACACCCAAAATGAGCAGTTCTTC. This sequence encodes CASSLLDTQNEQFF.

This clone was counted only a few times. The chain is built from TRBV4-1 and TRBJ2-7, with TRBD1 matching over 7 bases. Germline V gene sequence: CDR1 MGHRA, CDR2 YSYEKL. V lost 2 bases, J lost 4 bases, and 8 bases stayed unmatched. The CDR3 loop spans 15 amino acids. In DNA form, the CDR3 reads TGCGCCAGCAGCCAACAGAGGGACAGTTCTTACGAGCAGTACTTC. Its protein is CASSQQRDSSYEQYF.

There are a few counts of this clone. This rearrangement joins TRBV4-2 to TRBJ1-6; D unclear. CDR3 length equals 17 residues. Germline CDR1 is LGHNA and CDR2 is YNFKEQ. Deletions cut 0 bases from V and 9 bases from J, with 18 bases between. DNA for the CDR3: TGTGCCAGCAGCCAAGAACCTATTGGAGCCGGCGGTTCACCCCTCCACTTT. It specifies CASSQEPIGAGGSPLHF.

The J gene is TRBJ1-2, the V gene TRBV6-5, with a possible D match to TRBD1 (5 bases). Trimming stripped 2 bases from V and 6 bases from J, with 16 bases between. The CDR3 has 15 amino acids. Germline loops: CDR1 MNHEY, CDR2 SVGAGI. The CDR3 loop reads CASSYAGGFENGYTF. The CDR3 bases are TGTGCCAGCAGTTACGCGGGGGGATTCGAGAATGGCTACACCTTC.

This sequence joins TRBV10-3 and TRBJ2-7; no definite D call. The V gene lost 8 bases and the J gene lost 0 bases, with 8 bases spanning the gap. The CDR3 spans 12 residues. Germline assignment: CDR1 ENHRY and CDR2 SYGVKD. The CDR3 loop is CAIGPYSYEQYF. CDR3 bases: TGTGCCATCGGGCCTTACTCCTACGAGCAGTACTTC.

The chain uses TRBV4-1 and TRBJ2-7, with D tentatively TRBD1 (6 bases). Germline-derived CDR1 and CDR2 are MGHRA and YSYEKL. The CDR3 contains 15 residues. Trimming left V 3 bases short and J 2 bases short, with 14 bases between. CDR3 sequence (DNA): TGCGCCAGCAGCCATATTGGGGGCCTAACCTACGAGCAGTACTTC. As protein: CASSHIGGLTYEQYF.

The sample holds a few counts of this clone. The chain has TRBV6-5 and TRBJ2-7; no firm D call. The length of the CDR3 is 12 residues. Germline V CDR1 and CDR2: MNHEY, SVGAGI. Trimming left V 6 bases short and J 6 bases short, with 12 bases between. The CDR3 loop reads CASSQVDLEQYF. The DNA of the CDR3 is TGTGCCAGCAGCCAGGTGGATCTCGAGCAGTACTTC.

There are a few counts of this clone. The genes are TRBV7-2 and TRBJ1-5; 10 positions agree with TRBD1. V was pared by 5 bases and J by 4 bases, with 2 bases of the junction left unmatched. The CDR3 runs to 14 residues. Germline CDR1 is SGHTA and CDR2 is FQGNSA. CDR3 sequence (DNA): TGTGCCAGCAGCCCGGACAGGGGGAATCAGCCCCAGCATTTT. Protein product: CASSPDRGNQPQHF.

This clone was observed a handful of times. V is TRBV7-9 and J is TRBJ1-5, with 7 positions matching TRBD1. Germline CDR1 and CDR2: SEHNR and FQNEAQ (reference sequence). Trimming took 4 bases from V and 5 from J; bases not matched to a gene: 8. The CDR3 contains 15 residues. The CDR3 region has the DNA TGTGCCAGCAGCTCGATTGACCAGGGGGATCAGCCCCAGCATTTT. Its translation is CASSSIDQGDQPQHF. Drawing the rest from reference TRBV7-9 and TRBJ1-5, the complete variable domain is DTGVSQNPRHKITKRGQNVTFRCDPISEHNRLYWYRQTLGQGPEFLTYFQNEAQLEKSRLLSDRFSAERPKGSFSTLEIQRTEQGDSAMYLCASSSIDQGDQPQHFGDGTRLSIL.